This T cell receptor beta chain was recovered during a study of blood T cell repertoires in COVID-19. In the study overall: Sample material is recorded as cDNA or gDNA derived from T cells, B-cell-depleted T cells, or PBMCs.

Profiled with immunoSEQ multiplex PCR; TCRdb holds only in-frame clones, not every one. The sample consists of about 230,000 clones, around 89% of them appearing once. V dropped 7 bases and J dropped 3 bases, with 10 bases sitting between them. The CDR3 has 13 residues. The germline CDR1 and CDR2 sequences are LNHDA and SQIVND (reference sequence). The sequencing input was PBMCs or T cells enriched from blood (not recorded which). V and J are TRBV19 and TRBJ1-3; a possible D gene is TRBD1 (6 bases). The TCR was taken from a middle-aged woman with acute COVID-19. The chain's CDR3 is CASNQGSGNTIYF. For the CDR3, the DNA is TGTGCCAGTAACCAGGGGAGTGGAAACACCATATATTTT.